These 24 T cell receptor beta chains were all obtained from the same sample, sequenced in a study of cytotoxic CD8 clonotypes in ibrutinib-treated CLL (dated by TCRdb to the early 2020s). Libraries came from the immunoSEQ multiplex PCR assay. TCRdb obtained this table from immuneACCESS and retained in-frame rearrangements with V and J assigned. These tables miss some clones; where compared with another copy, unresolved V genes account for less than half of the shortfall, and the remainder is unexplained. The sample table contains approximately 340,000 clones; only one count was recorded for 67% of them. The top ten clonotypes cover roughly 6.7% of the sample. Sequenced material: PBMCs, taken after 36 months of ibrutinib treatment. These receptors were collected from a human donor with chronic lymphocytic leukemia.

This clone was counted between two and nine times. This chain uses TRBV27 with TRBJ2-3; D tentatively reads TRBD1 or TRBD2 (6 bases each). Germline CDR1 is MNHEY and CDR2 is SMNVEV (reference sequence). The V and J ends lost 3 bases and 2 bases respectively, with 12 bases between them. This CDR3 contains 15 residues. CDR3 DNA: TGTGCCAGCAGTTTCGTAGGGGGGCCCACAGATACGCAGTATTTT. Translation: CASSFVGGPTDTQYF.

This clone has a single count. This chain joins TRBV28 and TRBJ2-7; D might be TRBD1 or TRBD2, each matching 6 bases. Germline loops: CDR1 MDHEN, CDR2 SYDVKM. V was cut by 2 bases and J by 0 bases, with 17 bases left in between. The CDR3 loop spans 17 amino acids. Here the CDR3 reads CASSLILGGTNSYEQYF. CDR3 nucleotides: TGTGCCAGCAGTTTAATACTAGGGGGGACGAACTCCTACGAGCAGTACTTC.

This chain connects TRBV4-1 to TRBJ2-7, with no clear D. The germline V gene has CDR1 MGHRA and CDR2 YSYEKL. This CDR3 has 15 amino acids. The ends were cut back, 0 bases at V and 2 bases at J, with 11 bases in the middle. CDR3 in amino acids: CASSQDPGGPYEQYF. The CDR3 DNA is TGCGCCAGCAGCCAAGATCCAGGCGGTCCCTACGAGCAGTACTTC.

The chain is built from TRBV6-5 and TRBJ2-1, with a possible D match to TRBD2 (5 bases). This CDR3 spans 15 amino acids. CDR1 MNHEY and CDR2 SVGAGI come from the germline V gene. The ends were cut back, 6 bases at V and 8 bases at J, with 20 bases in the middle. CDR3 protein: CASSFRPGSWDEQFF. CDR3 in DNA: TGTGCCAGCAGCTTTAGACCGGGGAGCTGGGATGAGCAGTTCTTC.

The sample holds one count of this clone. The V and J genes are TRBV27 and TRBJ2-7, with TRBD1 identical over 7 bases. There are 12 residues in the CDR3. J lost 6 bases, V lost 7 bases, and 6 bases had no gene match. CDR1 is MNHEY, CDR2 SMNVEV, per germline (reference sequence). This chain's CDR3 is CASMTGLGEQYF. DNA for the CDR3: TGTGCCAGCATGACAGGGCTGGGCGAGCAGTACTTC.

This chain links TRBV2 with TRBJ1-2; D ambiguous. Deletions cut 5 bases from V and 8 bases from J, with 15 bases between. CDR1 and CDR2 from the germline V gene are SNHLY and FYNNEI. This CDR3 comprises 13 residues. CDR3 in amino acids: CASSTVWRKGYTF. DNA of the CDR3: TGTGCCAGCAGTACGGTTTGGAGGAAGGGCTACACCTTC.

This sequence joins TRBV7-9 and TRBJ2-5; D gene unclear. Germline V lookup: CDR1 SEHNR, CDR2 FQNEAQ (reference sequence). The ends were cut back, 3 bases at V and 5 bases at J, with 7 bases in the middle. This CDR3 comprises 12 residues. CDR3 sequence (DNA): TGTGCCAGCAGCTTTAGGATGGAGACCCAGTACTTC. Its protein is CASSFRMETQYF.

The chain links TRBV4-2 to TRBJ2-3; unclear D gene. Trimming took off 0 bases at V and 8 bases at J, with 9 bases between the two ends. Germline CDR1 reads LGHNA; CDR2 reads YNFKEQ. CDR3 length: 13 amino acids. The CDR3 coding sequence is TGTGCCAGCAGCCAAGAAGGGCCGGGTACGCAGTATTTT. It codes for CASSQEGPGTQYF.

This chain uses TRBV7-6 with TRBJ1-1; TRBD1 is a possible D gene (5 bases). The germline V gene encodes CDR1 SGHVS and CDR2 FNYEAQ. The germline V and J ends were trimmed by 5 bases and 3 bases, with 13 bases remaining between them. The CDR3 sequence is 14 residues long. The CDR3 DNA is TGTGCCAGCAGCCGCAGGGTTGGGCACACTGAAGCTTTCTTT. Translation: CASSRRVGHTEAFF.

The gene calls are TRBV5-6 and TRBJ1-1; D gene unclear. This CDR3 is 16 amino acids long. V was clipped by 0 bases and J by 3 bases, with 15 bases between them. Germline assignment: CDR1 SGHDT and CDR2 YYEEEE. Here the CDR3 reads CASSLAFSKRDTEAFF. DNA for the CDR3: TGTGCCAGCAGCTTGGCCTTTTCCAAGAGGGACACTGAAGCTTTCTTT.

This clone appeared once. The CDR3 DNA reads TGCGCCAGCAGTCAATCCGGGGCTAGCAATCAGCCCCAGCATTTT. Protein sequence: CASSQSGASNQPQHF. The chain uses TRBV23-1 and TRBJ1-5; weak D call: TRBD1 (5 bases). TRBV23-1 is noted as an ORF with a role that remains uncertain. Between the trimmed V and J ends, which lost 0 bases and 0 bases, there was a span of 6 bases. This CDR3 is built from 15 residues.

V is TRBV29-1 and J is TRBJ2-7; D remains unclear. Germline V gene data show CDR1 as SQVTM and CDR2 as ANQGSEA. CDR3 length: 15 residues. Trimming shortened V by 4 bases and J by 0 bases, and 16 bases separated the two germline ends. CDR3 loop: CSVGGRGLHSYEQYF. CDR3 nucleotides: TGCAGCGTTGGCGGTCGAGGCCTGCACTCCTACGAGCAGTACTTC.

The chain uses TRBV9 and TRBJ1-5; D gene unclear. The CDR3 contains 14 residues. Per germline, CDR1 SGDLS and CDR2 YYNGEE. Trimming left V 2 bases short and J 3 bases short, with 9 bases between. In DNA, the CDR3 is TGTGCCAGCAGCGTTTCGGGGAACAATCAGCCCCAGCATTTT. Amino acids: CASSVSGNNQPQHF.

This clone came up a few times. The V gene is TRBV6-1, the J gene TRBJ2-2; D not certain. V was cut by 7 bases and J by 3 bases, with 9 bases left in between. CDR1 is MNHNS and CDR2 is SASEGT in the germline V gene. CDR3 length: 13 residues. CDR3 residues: CASTRGDTGELFF. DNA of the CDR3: TGTGCCAGCACCCGAGGTGACACCGGGGAGCTGTTTTTT.

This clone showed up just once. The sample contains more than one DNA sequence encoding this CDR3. The DNA of the CDR3 is TGTGCCACCAGCAGAGATGCGGAGACCCAGTACTTC. It is translated as CATSRDAETQYF. V and J are TRBV15 and TRBJ2-5; D is uncertain. Trimming took off 0 bases at V and 5 bases at J, with 4 bases between the two ends. CDR1 is LNHNV and CDR2 is YYDKDF in the germline V gene (reference sequence). The CDR3 length is 12 residues.

For the CDR3, the DNA is TGCGCCAGCAGCCAAGAACCAGGGTACTCCTATAATTCACCCCTCCACTTT. Protein product: CASSQEPGYSYNSPLHF. The V and J genes are TRBV4-1 and TRBJ1-6; D is possibly TRBD1 (5 bases). V lost 0 bases and J lost 0, with 9 bases in between. Germline V lookup: CDR1 MGHRA, CDR2 YSYEKL. The CDR3 is made up of 17 amino acids.

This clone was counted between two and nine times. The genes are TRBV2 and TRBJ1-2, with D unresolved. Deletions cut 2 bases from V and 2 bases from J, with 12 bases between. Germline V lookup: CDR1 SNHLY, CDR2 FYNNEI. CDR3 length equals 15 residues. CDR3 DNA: TGTGCCAGCAGTGAAATAGGGAGGAAGAACTATGGCTACACCTTC. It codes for CASSEIGRKNYGYTF.

For the CDR3, the DNA is TGTGCCACCAGACAGGGAAGGAATTCACCCCTCCACTTT. Amino acid sequence: CATRQGRNSPLHF. This chain uses TRBV19 with TRBJ1-6, with TRBD1 identical over 7 bases. From germline, CDR1 is LNHDA and CDR2 SQIVND (reference sequence). This CDR3 spans 13 amino acids. After removal of 10 bases from V and 7 bases from J, the junction contained 7 bases not matched to a gene.

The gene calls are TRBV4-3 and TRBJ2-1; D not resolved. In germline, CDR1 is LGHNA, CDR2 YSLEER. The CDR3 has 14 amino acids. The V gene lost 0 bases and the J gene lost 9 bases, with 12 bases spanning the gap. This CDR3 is CASSQEGGRIEQFF. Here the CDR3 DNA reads TGCGCCAGCAGCCAAGAAGGTGGGCGGATTGAGCAGTTCTTC.

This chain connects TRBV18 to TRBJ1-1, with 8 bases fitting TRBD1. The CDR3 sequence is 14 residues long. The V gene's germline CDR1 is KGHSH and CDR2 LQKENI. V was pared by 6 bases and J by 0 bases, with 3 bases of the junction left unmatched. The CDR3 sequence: CASSPGQVNTEAFF. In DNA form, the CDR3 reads TGTGCCAGCTCCCCGGGACAGGTGAACACTGAAGCTTTCTTT.

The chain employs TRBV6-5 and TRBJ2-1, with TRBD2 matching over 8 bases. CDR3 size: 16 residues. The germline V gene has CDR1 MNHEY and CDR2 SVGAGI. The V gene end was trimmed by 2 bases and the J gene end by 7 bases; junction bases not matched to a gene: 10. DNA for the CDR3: TGTGCCAGCAGTTACGTAGACGGGACTAGAGCGAATGAGCAGTTCTTC. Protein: CASSYVDGTRANEQFF.

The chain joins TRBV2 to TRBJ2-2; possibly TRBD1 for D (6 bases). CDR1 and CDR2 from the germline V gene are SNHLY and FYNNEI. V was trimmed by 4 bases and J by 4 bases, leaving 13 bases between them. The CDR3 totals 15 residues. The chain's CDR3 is CASSVHRVGTGELFF. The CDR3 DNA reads TGTGCCAGCAGTGTACACAGGGTAGGCACCGGGGAGCTGTTTTTT.

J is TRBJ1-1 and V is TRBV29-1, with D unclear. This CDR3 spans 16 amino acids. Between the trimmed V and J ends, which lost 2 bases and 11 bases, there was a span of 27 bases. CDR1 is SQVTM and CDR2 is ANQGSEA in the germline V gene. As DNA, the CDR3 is TGCAGCGTTGAACCCACCATAGGGCAGGTGAAGTATGGGGCTTTCTTT. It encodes CSVEPTIGQVKYGAFF.

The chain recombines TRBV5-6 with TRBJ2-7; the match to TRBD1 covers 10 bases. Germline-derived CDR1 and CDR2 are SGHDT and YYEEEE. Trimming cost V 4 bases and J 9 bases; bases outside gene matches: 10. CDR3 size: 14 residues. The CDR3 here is CASSAGTGVFGQYF. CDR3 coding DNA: TGTGCCAGCAGCGCCGGGACAGGGGTTTTTGGGCAGTACTTC. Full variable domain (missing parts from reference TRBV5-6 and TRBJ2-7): DAGVTQSPTHLIKTRGQQVTLRCSPKSGHDTVSWYQQALGQGPQFIFQYYEEEERQRGNFPDRFSGHQFPNYSSELNVNALLLGDSALYLCASSAGTGVFGQYFGPGTRLTVT.